Presented here are 13 T cell receptor beta chains from one specimen sequenced in a study of T cell responses to AZD1222 COVID-19 vaccine. Here immunoSEQ multiplex PCR was the method, and the copy in TCRdb shows in-frame clones only, minus some. The sample records around 78,000 clones, 90% being singletons. Sequenced material: peripheral blood, taken 28 days after the second AZD1222 dose. The receptors stem from an adult who received the AZD1222 COVID-19 vaccine.

This chain uses TRBV7-8 with TRBJ1-1; maybe TRBD1 (5 bases). This CDR3 has 14 residues. The germline gives CDR1 SGHVS, CDR2 FQNEAQ. Trimming removed 5 bases at V and 7 bases at J, with 17 bases between. CDR3 nucleotide sequence: TGTGCCAGCAGCCCTGGGCTCCTCCAGGGTGAAGCTTTCTTT. Protein: CASSPGLLQGEAFF.

The V gene is TRBV5-6, the J gene TRBJ1-2, with D possibly TRBD1 on 5 matching bases. Germline V gives CDR1 SGHDT, CDR2 YYEEEE. The V gene lost 6 bases and the J gene lost 2 bases, with 11 bases spanning the gap. The CDR3 sequence is 13 residues long. CDR3 nucleotide sequence: TGTGCCAGCACCGATAGGGGAAACTATGGCTACACCTTC. This gives the protein CASTDRGNYGYTF.

CDR3 coding DNA: TGTGCCAGTAGTATCGGGGACTCTGGAAACACCATATATTTT. Its protein product is CASSIGDSGNTIYF. The V call is TRBV19, the J call TRBJ1-3; no reliable D call. This CDR3 is 14 amino acids long. The germline CDR1 and CDR2 sequences are LNHDA and SQIVND (reference sequence). Trimming removed 3 bases from V and 0 bases from J, with 6 bases in between.

This chain uses TRBV11-3 with TRBJ2-7, with TRBD2 matching over 8 bases. The germline CDR1 and CDR2 sequences are SGHNT and YENEEA. With V trimmed by 5 bases and J by 2 bases, 11 bases remained unmatched. This CDR3 has 16 amino acids. The DNA of the CDR3 is TGTGCCAGCAGCCGCACTACTAGCGGTGACGCCTACGAGCAGTACTTC. Translated, it gives CASSRTTSGDAYEQYF. Filled out from reference TRBV11-3 and TRBJ2-7, the complete variable domain reads EAGVVQSPRYKIIEKKQPVAFWCNPISGHNTLYWYLQNLGQGPELLIRYENEEAVDDSQLPKDRFSAERLKGVDSTLKIQPAELGDSAVYLCASSRTTSGDAYEQYFGPGTRLTVT.

V gene TRBV6-6 combines with J gene TRBJ1-1, with TRBD1 matching over 10 bases. Unmatched junction bases numbered 11, after V lost 5 bases and J lost 5 bases. In germline, CDR1 is MNHNY, CDR2 SVGAGI (reference sequence). This CDR3 has 16 amino acids. The CDR3, as DNA: TGTGCCAGCAGTCCCCCCACTGGACAGGGGGGGACTGAAGCTTTCTTT. It codes for CASSPPTGQGGTEAFF.

About this clone: Other DNA sequences within the sample encode an identical CDR3. The chain couples TRBV7-9 to TRBJ1-1; D might be TRBD1 (5 bases). Deletions cut 3 bases from V and 8 bases from J, with 16 bases between. Germline values: CDR1 SEHNR, CDR2 FQNEAQ (reference sequence). The CDR3 is 14 residues long. CDR3: CASSFLGRTTEAFF. In DNA form, the CDR3 reads TGTGCCAGCAGCTTCCTGGGACGGACCACGGAAGCTTTCTTT. The entire variable domain, with the rest obtained from reference TRBV7-9 and TRBJ1-1, is as follows: DTGVSQNPRHKITKRGQNVTFRCDPISEHNRLYWYRQTLGQGPEFLTYFQNEAQLEKSRLLSDRFSAERPKGSFSTLEIQRTEQGDSAMYLCASSFLGRTTEAFFGQGTRLTVV.

This chain joins TRBV19 and TRBJ1-4, with 9 bases matching TRBD1. The ends lost 9 bases at V and 0 bases at J; junction bases unmatched: 5. The CDR3 has 15 residues. Germline assignment: CDR1 LNHDA and CDR2 SQIVND (reference sequence). For the CDR3, the DNA is TGTGCCAGCCGGGACAGGGCCACAACTAATGAAAAACTGTTTTTT. Encoded protein: CASRDRATTNEKLFF. The full variable domain, completed using reference TRBV19 and TRBJ1-4, is DGGITQSPKYLFRKEGQNVTLSCEQNLNHDAMYWYRQDPGQGLRLIYYSQIVNDFQKGDIAEGYSVSREKKESFPLTVTSAQKNPTAFYLCASRDRATTNEKLFFGSGTQLSVL.

The J gene is TRBJ2-7, the V gene TRBV18; D is perhaps TRBD1 (5 bases). Deletions cut 2 bases from V and 0 bases from J, with 8 bases between. Looked up from germline, CDR1 is KGHSH and CDR2 is LQKENI. The CDR3 extends over 14 amino acids. CDR3 coding DNA: TGTGCCAGCTCACCAGTCGACAGCTCCTACGAGCAGTACTTC. It specifies CASSPVDSSYEQYF.

The chain joins TRBV25-1 to TRBJ1-2; D remains unclear. V lost 8 bases and J lost 4, with 20 bases in between. Germline loops: CDR1 MGHDK, CDR2 SYGVNS. CDR3 size: 15 residues. The CDR3 coding sequence is TGTGCCAGCGAGTCTTCCAGGAAAAGAGGCTATGGCTACACCTTC. Translation: CASESSRKRGYGYTF.

V is TRBV12-3 or TRBV12-4 and J is TRBJ2-3; D gene ambiguous. The V end was cut by 4 bases, the J end by 2 bases, with 7 bases between. The CDR3 has 13 amino acids. CDR3 sequence reads: CASSSLTTDTQYF. The CDR3, as DNA: TGTGCCAGCAGTTCCCTAACCACAGATACGCAGTATTTT.

J is TRBJ2-3 and V is TRBV11-3; D is possibly TRBD1 (5 bases). Trimming took 2 bases from V and 0 from J, leaving 12 bases between them. The germline gives CDR1 SGHNT, CDR2 YENEEA. The CDR3 loop spans 16 amino acids. CDR3 DNA sequence: TGTGCCAGCAGCTTAATCGACAGCGCTAGCACAGATACGCAGTATTTT. Its translation is CASSLIDSASTDTQYF.

This chain joins TRBV30 and TRBJ1-1, with D tentatively TRBD1 (6 bases). Trimming removed 3 bases at V and 1 base at J, with 9 bases between. In germline, CDR1 is GTSNPN, CDR2 SVGIG (reference sequence). The CDR3 is 13 residues long. The CDR3 DNA follows: TGTGCCTGGAGGGGGACATCGAACACTGAAGCTTTCTTT. Amino acid sequence: CAWRGTSNTEAFF.

The genes are TRBV27 and TRBJ2-3; D is possibly TRBD2 (5 bases). CDR3 length: 17 amino acids. Germline V lookup: CDR1 MNHEY, CDR2 SMNVEV (reference sequence). V lost 8 bases and J lost 7, with 28 bases in between. The CDR3: CASFQFGLAPKGNTQYF. CDR3 coding DNA: TGTGCCAGCTTTCAGTTCGGTTTAGCGCCTAAAGGAAATACGCAGTATTTT.